A single sample is the source of the 29 T cell receptor beta chains below, sequenced in a study of cytomegalovirus exposure and HLA in healthy donors. The PCR employed 60 Vbeta primers together with 13 Jbeta primers. Produced via immunoSEQ multiplex PCR; TCRdb's table is partial and in-frame only. The sample has 100,000 or so clones, around 75% seen once. Source material: PBMCs. These receptor sequences come from a man aged 35 to 55 in good health and CMV-seronegative.

J is TRBJ1-4 and V is TRBV18; 7 bases are a match to TRBD1. The germline V gene encodes CDR1 KGHSH and CDR2 LQKENI. The CDR3 has 15 amino acids. The V segment lost 5 bases and the J segment 5 bases; nucleotides outside the gene matches: 8. This chain's CDR3 is CASSGRQGQNEKLFF. CDR3 DNA: TGTGCCAGCTCAGGCAGACAGGGTCAAAATGAAAAACTGTTTTTT.

V gene TRBV2 combines with J gene TRBJ2-7; 10 bases align to TRBD1. Unmatched junction bases numbered 9, after V lost 7 bases and J lost 3 bases. CDR1 is SNHLY and CDR2 is FYNNEI in the germline V gene. This CDR3 region has 15 residues. Here the CDR3 reads CASTPVGDRGYEQYF. CDR3 bases: TGTGCCAGCACCCCCGTGGGGGACAGGGGCTACGAGCAGTACTTC.

This rearrangement joins TRBV7-9 to TRBJ2-7; 8 bases agree with TRBD1. The ends lost 3 bases at V and 6 bases at J; junction bases unmatched: 7. Germline CDR1 is SEHNR and CDR2 is FQNEAQ (reference sequence). The CDR3 has 14 amino acids. The CDR3 reads CASSLDRANTEQYF. CDR3 sequence (DNA): TGTGCCAGCAGCTTGGACAGGGCGAATACCGAGCAGTACTTC.

The J gene is TRBJ2-1, the V gene TRBV6-1; 7 nucleotides align to TRBD2. The CDR3 runs 15 residues. Per germline, CDR1 MNHNS and CDR2 SASEGT. V lost 10 bases to trimming and J lost 6 bases; unmatched junction nucleotides: 15. CDR3 sequence: CATRRLPSGINEQFF. CDR3 nucleotides: TGTGCCACCCGGAGGTTGCCTAGCGGAATCAATGAGCAGTTCTTC.

The chain couples TRBV19 to TRBJ1-5; 11 bases align to TRBD1. CDR1 and CDR2 (germline): LNHDA, SQIVND (reference sequence). The CDR3 consists of 16 residues. With 3 bases clipped from V and 4 bases from J, the junction kept 5 bases outside the gene matches. The CDR3 bases are TGTGCCAGTAGTATGGCCGGGACAGGGGGGAATCAGCCCCAGCATTTT. It specifies CASSMAGTGGNQPQHF.

The rearrangement joins TRBV28 to TRBJ1-1, with D possibly TRBD1 on 5 matching bases. The CDR3 spans 13 residues. V was trimmed by 5 bases and J by 0 bases, leaving 7 bases between them. Germline values: CDR1 MDHEN, CDR2 SYDVKM. CDR3 region: CASSNRMNTEAFF. The DNA for the CDR3 is TGTGCCAGCAGTAACAGGATGAACACTGAAGCTTTCTTT.

The chain links TRBV5-1 to TRBJ2-5; possible D gene TRBD1, 6 bases. Between the trimmed V and J ends, which lost 3 bases and 5 bases, there was a span of 17 bases. This CDR3 has 15 amino acids. Germline V CDR1 and CDR2: SGHRS, YFSETQ. The CDR3 nucleotides are TGCGCCAGCAGCTCGCTACCCACAGGGTATGAGACCCAGTACTTC. Protein product: CASSSLPTGYETQYF.

This clone was seen only a few times. The chain is built from TRBV13 and TRBJ2-7, with 9 nucleotides matching TRBD1. Germline V lookup: CDR1 PRHDT, CDR2 FYEKMQ (reference sequence). V lost 5 bases, J lost 5 bases, and 10 bases stayed unmatched. The CDR3 is made up of 15 amino acids. The CDR3 nucleotides are TGTGCCAGCAGCCCAAGACAGGGGGTACGCGACGAGCAGTACTTC. Encoded protein: CASSPRQGVRDEQYF.

The V gene is TRBV29-1, the J gene TRBJ2-5, with 8 bases lining up with TRBD2. The germline gives CDR1 SQVTM, CDR2 ANQGSEA. The CDR3 is 17 amino acids. The junction had 15 bases not matched to a gene; V was cut back by 3 bases and J by 3 bases. DNA of the CDR3: TGCAGCGTTGATCACGGGGGGGGGCTGCGGGGCGAAGAGACCCAGTACTTC. Translating gives CSVDHGGGLRGEETQYF. Looking up the rest from reference TRBV29-1 and TRBJ2-5 gives the full variable domain: SAVISQKPSRDICQRGTSLTIQCQVDSQVTMMFWYRQQPGQSLTLIATANQGSEATYESGFVIDKFPISRPNLTFSTLTVSNMSPEDSSIYLCSVDHGGGLRGEETQYFGPGTRLLVL.

The gene calls are TRBV14 and TRBJ2-5, with 9 bases lining up with TRBD1. CDR1 and CDR2 (germline): SGHDN, FVKESK. Losses at the gene ends were 2 bases for V and 5 bases for J; bases not matched to a gene: 12. CDR3 length: 17 amino acids. CDR3 region: CASSQPRDRERQETQYF. The CDR3 region has the DNA TGTGCCAGCAGCCAACCTCGGGACAGGGAGCGGCAGGAGACCCAGTACTTC.

V gene TRBV6-5 combines with J gene TRBJ1-5, with TRBD1 matching 8 bases. Germline V gene data show CDR1 as MNHEY and CDR2 as SVGAGI. This CDR3 is 14 amino acids long. V lost 2 bases, J lost 6 bases, and 3 bases stayed unmatched. The CDR3 region is CASSYAGGGQPQHF. The CDR3 DNA reads as TGTGCCAGCAGTTACGCAGGGGGCGGTCAGCCCCAGCATTTT.

The gene calls are TRBV11-2 and TRBJ2-1; TRBD1 matches 10 bases. Germline-derived CDR1 and CDR2 are SGHAT and FQNNGV. V was pared by 1 base and J by 7 bases, with 4 bases of the junction left unmatched. The CDR3 extends over 15 amino acids. In DNA form, the CDR3 reads TGTGCCAGCAGCTTAGCGGGACAGGGGTGGAATGAGCAGTTCTTC. Translated: CASSLAGQGWNEQFF.

This rearrangement joins TRBV10-1 to TRBJ2-7, with D unclear. Trimming shortened V by 3 bases and J by 0 bases, and 6 bases separated the two germline ends. CDR3 size: 13 residues. The germline gives CDR1 WNHNN, CDR2 SYGVQD (reference sequence). This CDR3 reads CASSEGVSYEQYF. Written as DNA, the CDR3 is TGCGCCAGCAGTGAAGGAGTCTCCTACGAGCAGTACTTC.

V gene TRBV2 combines with J gene TRBJ1-2; possibly TRBD1 for D (6 bases). This CDR3 is 13 amino acids long. V was shortened by 1 base and J by 7 bases, with 10 bases between the two germline ends. CDR1 is SNHLY, CDR2 FYNNEI, per germline. CDR3: CASSEVGGAGYTF. In DNA form, the CDR3 reads TGTGCCAGCAGTGAAGTAGGGGGTGCTGGCTACACCTTC.

V usage is TRBV6-5 and J usage is TRBJ2-5, with D uncertain. V gave up 4 bases and J gave up 1 base, with 10 bases separating them. This CDR3 is 14 amino acids long. CDR1 is MNHEY and CDR2 is SVGAGI in the germline V gene. In DNA form, the CDR3 reads TGTGCCAGCAGTTCTTGGGCAGTCCAAGAGACCCAGTACTTC. Amino acid sequence: CASSSWAVQETQYF.

In this sample, this clone turned up once. This CDR3 is CASSAGTADLAFF. The DNA of the CDR3 is TGTGCCAGCAGCGCCGGGACAGCAGATCTAGCTTTCTTT. The V and J genes are TRBV9 and TRBJ1-1, with 7 bases lining up with TRBD1. V lost 3 bases to trimming and J lost 10 bases; unmatched junction nucleotides: 9. Per germline, CDR1 SGDLS and CDR2 YYNGEE. The CDR3 is 13 residues long.

This chain links TRBV28 with TRBJ1-2; TRBD1 matches at 9 bases. V lost 5 bases and J lost 8; bases outside the gene matches: 12. CDR3 length equals 15 residues. The germline V gene has CDR1 MDHEN and CDR2 SYDVKM. In nucleotides, the CDR3 is TGTGCCAGCAGTGCCCCCGGGACAGGGTTACGGGGCTACACCTTC. Its protein is CASSAPGTGLRGYTF.

This clone was counted between two and nine times. The chain joins TRBV10-3 to TRBJ2-3, with 9 positions matching TRBD1. Germline V gene lookup returns CDR1 ENHRY and CDR2 SYGVKD. CDR3 length equals 18 residues. With V trimmed by 3 bases and J by 6 bases, 16 bases remained unmatched. This CDR3 reads CAISELGQGSLAGDTQYF. Written as DNA, the CDR3 is TGTGCCATCAGTGAACTCGGACAGGGGTCGTTGGCCGGGGATACGCAGTATTTT.

This rearrangement joins TRBV6-1 to TRBJ2-3; TRBD2 agrees at 9 bases. The CDR3 is made up of 16 amino acids. Germline V gene lookup returns CDR1 MNHNS and CDR2 SASEGT. The V gene end was trimmed by 0 bases and the J gene end by 4 bases; junction bases not matched to a gene: 5. The CDR3 spells CASSEALAGWSDTQYF. As DNA, the CDR3 is TGTGCCAGCAGTGAAGCCCTAGCGGGATGGTCAGATACGCAGTATTTT.

V is TRBV2 and J is TRBJ1-6; 10 nucleotides match TRBD1. CDR3 length: 16 amino acids. V shed 3 bases, J shed 7 bases, and the junction held 6 bases outside the gene matches. Germline V gene sequence: CDR1 SNHLY, CDR2 FYNNEI. The CDR3 loop is CASSDPRDRGNSPLHF. CDR3 bases: TGTGCCAGCAGTGACCCCCGGGACAGGGGAAATTCACCCCTCCACTTT.

The rearrangement joins TRBV2 to TRBJ1-5; TRBD1 might be the D (5 bases). V dropped 7 bases and J dropped 3 bases, with 13 bases sitting between them. The CDR3 spans 14 residues. From germline, CDR1 is SNHLY and CDR2 FYNNEI. CDR3: CASKAGPANQPQHF. The CDR3 DNA reads TGTGCCAGCAAGGCAGGGCCCGCCAATCAGCCCCAGCATTTT.

The chain uses TRBV5-1 and TRBJ2-7, with 8 bases fitting TRBD1. Germline lookup yields CDR1 SGHRS and CDR2 YFSETQ. This CDR3 is 12 amino acids long. V was clipped by 4 bases and J by 6 bases; unmatched bases: 3. The CDR3 spells CASSEDRGEQYF. CDR3 sequence (DNA): TGCGCCAGCAGCGAAGACAGGGGCGAGCAGTACTTC.

V gene TRBV29-1 combines with J gene TRBJ1-1, with 9 bases identical to TRBD1. Germline V gene sequence: CDR1 SQVTM, CDR2 ANQGSEA. The CDR3 covers 13 residues. J gave up 4 bases and V 7 bases, and 7 bases lay outside the gene matches. The CDR3: CSEWDRAGTEAFF. The DNA for the CDR3 is TGCAGCGAGTGGGACAGGGCGGGCACTGAAGCTTTCTTT.

V and J are TRBV5-4 and TRBJ2-7; TRBD2 is a possible D gene (5 bases). The CDR3 is made up of 15 amino acids. Germline CDR1 and CDR2: SGHNT and YYREEE (reference sequence). Trimming took 3 bases from V and 4 from J, leaving 17 bases between them. As DNA, the CDR3 is TGTGCCAGCAGCTCAGGACTCTACCGGCAGTACGAGCAGTACTTC. Translated, it gives CASSSGLYRQYEQYF.

The CDR3 coding sequence is TGTGCCAGCAGACAGGGGCCCTATAATTCACCCCTCCACTTT. This codes for CASRQGPYNSPLHF. J is TRBJ1-6 and V is TRBV6-5; 7 bases line up with TRBD1. The CDR3 consists of 14 residues. The germline V gene encodes CDR1 MNHEY and CDR2 SVGAGI. J lost 2 bases, V lost 6 bases, and 1 base had no gene match.

This rearrangement joins TRBV27 to TRBJ2-4; a weak D match, TRBD2 (6 bases). CDR3 length: 14 residues. The V gene's germline CDR1 is MNHEY and CDR2 SMNVEV (reference sequence). V lost 6 bases and J 5 bases, leaving 14 bases between the germline ends. CDR3 region: CASRSGTLQNIQYF. The CDR3 DNA is TGTGCCAGCAGGTCCGGGACTTTACAAAACATTCAGTACTTC.

CDR3 amino acids: CASSISSGSEQFF. CDR3 bases: TGTGCCAGTAGTATATCTAGCGGGAGTGAGCAGTTCTTC. The rearrangement links TRBV19 to TRBJ2-1; TRBD2 aligns across 10 bases. The CDR3 is made up of 13 amino acids. Germline V gives CDR1 LNHDA, CDR2 SQIVND (reference sequence). V lost 2 bases, J lost 9 bases, and 1 base stayed unmatched.

V gene TRBV6-6 combines with J gene TRBJ1-2; 8 nucleotides line up with TRBD1. V was pared by 2 bases and J by 6 bases, with 8 bases of the junction left unmatched. Germline V gene lookup returns CDR1 MNHNY and CDR2 SVGAGI (reference sequence). There are 15 residues in the CDR3. Here the CDR3 reads CASSYPQGAVDGYTF. The CDR3 DNA follows: TGTGCCAGCAGTTACCCTCAGGGGGCTGTTGATGGCTACACCTTC.

The chain employs TRBV7-9 and TRBJ2-5, with D possibly matching TRBD1 (5 bases). The J call may be faulty, since TRBJ2-7 better matches the DNA end. CDR1 and CDR2 (germline): SEHNR, FQNEAQ (reference sequence). The CDR3 spans 12 residues. CDR3 nucleotides: TGTGCCAGCAGGACAGATTCCTACGAGCAGTACTTC. It yields the protein CASRTDSYEQYF.